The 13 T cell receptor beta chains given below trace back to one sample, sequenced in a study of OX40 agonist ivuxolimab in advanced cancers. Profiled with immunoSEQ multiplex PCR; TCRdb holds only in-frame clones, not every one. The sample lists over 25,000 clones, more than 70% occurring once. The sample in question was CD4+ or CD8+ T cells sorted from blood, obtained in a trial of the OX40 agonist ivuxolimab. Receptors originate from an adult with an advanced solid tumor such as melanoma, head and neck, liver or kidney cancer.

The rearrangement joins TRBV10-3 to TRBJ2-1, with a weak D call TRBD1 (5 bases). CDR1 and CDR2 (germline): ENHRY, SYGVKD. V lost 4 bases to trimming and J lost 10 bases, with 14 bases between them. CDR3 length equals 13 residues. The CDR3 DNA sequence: TGTGCCATCAGTGGACAGCACCAGGTAGAGCAGTTCTTC. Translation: CAISGQHQVEQFF.

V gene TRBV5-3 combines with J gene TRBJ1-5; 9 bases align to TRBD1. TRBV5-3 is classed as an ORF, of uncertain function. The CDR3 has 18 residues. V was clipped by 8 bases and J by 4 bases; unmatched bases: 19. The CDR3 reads CARGSPGQGKLTNQPQHF. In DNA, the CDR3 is TGTGCCAGGGGTAGCCCCGGACAGGGGAAATTGACGAATCAGCCCCAGCATTTT.

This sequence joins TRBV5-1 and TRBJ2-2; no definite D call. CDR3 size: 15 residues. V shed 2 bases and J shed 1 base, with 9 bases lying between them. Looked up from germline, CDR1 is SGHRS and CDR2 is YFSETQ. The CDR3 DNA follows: TGCGCCAGCAGCTTATCCCCAGAGAACACCGGGGAGCTGTTTTTT. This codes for CASSLSPENTGELFF.

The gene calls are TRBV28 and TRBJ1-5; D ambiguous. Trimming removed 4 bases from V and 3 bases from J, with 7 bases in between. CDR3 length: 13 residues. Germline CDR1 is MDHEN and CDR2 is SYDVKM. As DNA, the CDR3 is TGTGCCAGCAGTTGGGTGGACAATCAGCCCCAGCATTTT. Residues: CASSWVDNQPQHF.

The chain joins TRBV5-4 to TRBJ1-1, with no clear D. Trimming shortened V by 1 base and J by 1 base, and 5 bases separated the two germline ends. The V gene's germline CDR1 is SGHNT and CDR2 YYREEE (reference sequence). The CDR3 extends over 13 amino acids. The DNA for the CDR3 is TGTGCCAGCAGCTTGTTCGGGAACACTGAAGCTTTCTTT. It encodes CASSLFGNTEAFF.

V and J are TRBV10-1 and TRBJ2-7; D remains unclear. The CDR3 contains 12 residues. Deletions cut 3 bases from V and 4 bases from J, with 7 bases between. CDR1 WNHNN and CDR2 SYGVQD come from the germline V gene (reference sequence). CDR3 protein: CASSDWGYEQYF. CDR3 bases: TGCGCCAGCAGTGATTGGGGTTACGAGCAGTACTTC.

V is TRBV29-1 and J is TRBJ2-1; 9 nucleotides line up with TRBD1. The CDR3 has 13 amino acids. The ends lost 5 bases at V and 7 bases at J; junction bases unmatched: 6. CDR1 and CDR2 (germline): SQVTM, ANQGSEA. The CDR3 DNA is TGCAGCGTTACGACAGGGGGGCGGAATGAGCAGTTCTTC. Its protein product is CSVTTGGRNEQFF.

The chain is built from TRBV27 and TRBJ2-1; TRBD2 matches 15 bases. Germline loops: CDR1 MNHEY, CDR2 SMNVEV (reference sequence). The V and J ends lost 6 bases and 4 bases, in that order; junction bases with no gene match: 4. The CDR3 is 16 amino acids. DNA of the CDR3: TGTGCCAGCAGGGGACTAGCGGGGGGCCTATACAATGAGCAGTTCTTC. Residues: CASRGLAGGLYNEQFF.

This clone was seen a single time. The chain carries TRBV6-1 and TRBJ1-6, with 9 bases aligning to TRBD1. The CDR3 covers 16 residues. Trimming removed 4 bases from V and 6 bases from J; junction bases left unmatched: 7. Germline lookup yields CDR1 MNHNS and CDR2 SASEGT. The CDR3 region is CASSVLGGQGNSPLHF. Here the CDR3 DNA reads TGTGCCAGCAGTGTCTTAGGGGGACAGGGTAATTCACCCCTCCACTTT.

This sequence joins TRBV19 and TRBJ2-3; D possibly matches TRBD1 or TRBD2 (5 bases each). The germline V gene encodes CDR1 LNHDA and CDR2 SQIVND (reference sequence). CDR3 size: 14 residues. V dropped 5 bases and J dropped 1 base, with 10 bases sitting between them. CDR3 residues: CASSVPGRTDTQYF. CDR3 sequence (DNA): TGTGCCAGTAGTGTACCGGGACGCACAGATACGCAGTATTTT.

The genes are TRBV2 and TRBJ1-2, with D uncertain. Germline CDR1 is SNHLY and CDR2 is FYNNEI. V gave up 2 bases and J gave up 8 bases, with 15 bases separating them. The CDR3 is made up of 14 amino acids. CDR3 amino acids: CASSEKGRSVGYTF. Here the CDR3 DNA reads TGTGCCAGCAGTGAAAAGGGTAGATCAGTCGGCTACACCTTC.

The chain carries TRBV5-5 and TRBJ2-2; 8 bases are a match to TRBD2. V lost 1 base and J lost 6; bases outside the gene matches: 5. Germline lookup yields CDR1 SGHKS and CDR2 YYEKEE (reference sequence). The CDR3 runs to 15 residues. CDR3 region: CASSLFGRDAGELFF. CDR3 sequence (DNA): TGTGCCAGCAGCTTGTTCGGGAGGGACGCCGGGGAGCTGTTTTTT.

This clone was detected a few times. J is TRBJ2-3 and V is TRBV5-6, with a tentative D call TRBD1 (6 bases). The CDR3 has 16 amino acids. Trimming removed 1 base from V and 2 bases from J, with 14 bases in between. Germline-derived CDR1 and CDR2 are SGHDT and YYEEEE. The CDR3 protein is CASSLKVGANTDTQYF. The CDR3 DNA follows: TGTGCCAGCAGCTTGAAGGTGGGGGCCAACACAGATACGCAGTATTTT.